Listed here are 7 T cell receptor beta chains from one sample, sequenced in a study of blood T cells in healthy people across ages. It was with a sample-barcoded 5' primer and a J-beta primer mix that a second PCR of about 7 to 12 cycles was run. TCRdb reanalysed the 5' RACE reads using MiXCR and keeps one entry per CDR3 protein. Among 600,000 or so distinct CDR3 sequences, roughly 31% were seen once, and the ten largest hold approximately 15%. The sequenced material came from blood. These receptors came from a woman older than 75 in good health.

Regarding this clonotype: The junction and the germline gene differ at one end; a read error may be behind it. V usage is TRBV7-9 and J usage is TRBJ2-1; 10 bases agree with TRBD2. The CDR3 consists of 16 residues. CDR1 and CDR2 from the germline V gene are SEHNR and FQNEAQ (reference sequence). The CDR3 sequence is CVSRPHPSGGTNEQFF. CDR3 in DNA: TGTGTCAGCAGGCCCCATCCTAGCGGGGGTACAAATGAGCAGTTCTTC. Together with reference TRBV7-9 and TRBJ2-1, the CDR3 gives the full variable domain: DTGVSQNPRHKITKRGQNVTFRCDPISEHNRLYWYRQTLGQGPEFLTYFQNEAQLEKSRLLSDRFSAERPKGSFSTLEIQRTEQGDSAMYLCVSRPHPSGGTNEQFFGPGTRLTVL.

In regard to this clonotype: A single base separates this from a much larger clone, so it may be a read error. This chain links TRBV6-6 with TRBJ2-3; 9 bases map to TRBD2. Germline V lookup: CDR1 MNHNY, CDR2 SVGAGI (reference sequence). With 5 bases clipped from V and 1 base from J, the junction kept 10 bases outside the gene matches. The CDR3 is 17 amino acids. DNA of the CDR3: TGTGCCAGCAGTCACTTAGGGGCTAGCGGGGGCACAGATACGCAGTATTTT. Residues: CASSHLGASGGTDTQYF.

This clonotype was detected ten times or more. J is TRBJ1-5 and V is TRBV12-3 or TRBV12-4; D might be TRBD1 (5 bases). Trimming left V 3 bases short and J 6 bases short, with 12 bases between. The CDR3 has 14 residues. Written as DNA, the CDR3 is TGTGCCAGCAGTTTCGGCAGGGAAGGTCAGCCCCAGCATTTT. This encodes CASSFGREGQPQHF.

The sample holds many counts of this clonotype. The chain carries TRBV7-6 and TRBJ2-1; D may be TRBD2 (5 bases). Germline V CDR1 and CDR2: SGHVS, FNYEAQ. Trimming shortened V by 4 bases and J by 9 bases, and 7 bases separated the two germline ends. CDR3 length: 11 residues. The CDR3 sequence is CASSSGVEQFF. The DNA of the CDR3 is TGTGCCAGCAGCTCCGGGGTTGAGCAGTTCTTC. Combining the CDR3 with reference TRBV7-6 and TRBJ2-1 gives the whole variable domain GAGVSQSPRYKVTKRGQDVALRCDPISGHVSLYWYRQALGQGPEFLTYFNYEAQQDKSGLPNDRFSAERPEGSISTLTIQRTEQRDSAMYRCASSSGVEQFFGPGTRLTVL.

The chain is built from TRBV7-2 and TRBJ2-7, with TRBD2 as a possible D gene (5 bases). The germline CDR1 and CDR2 sequences are SGHTA and FQGNSA. The germline V and J ends were trimmed by 5 bases and 4 bases, with 18 bases remaining between them. The CDR3 contains 15 residues. CDR3 sequence (DNA): TGTGCCAGCAGCCCTTCCCTAGGACGAGGGTACGAGCAGTACTTC. It yields the protein CASSPSLGRGYEQYF.

The gene calls are TRBV4-1 and TRBJ1-4; 9 bases are a match to TRBD1. The V gene end was trimmed by 1 base and the J gene end by 11 bases; junction bases not matched to a gene: 8. Per the germline V gene, CDR1 is MGHRA and CDR2 is YSYEKL. The CDR3 consists of 15 residues. The CDR3 protein is CASSQAGQGFGKLFF. DNA for the CDR3: TGCGCCAGCAGCCAAGCTGGACAGGGGTTTGGTAAACTGTTTTTT.

This chain uses TRBV9 with TRBJ2-2; D not resolved. The germline V gene has CDR1 SGDLS and CDR2 YYNGEE. V dropped 1 base and J dropped 1 base, with 5 bases sitting between them. This CDR3 contains 14 residues. In DNA form, the CDR3 reads TGTGCCAGCAGCGTACTTCTGAACACCGGGGAGCTGTTTTTT. It encodes CASSVLLNTGELFF.